The subject of this entry is one T cell receptor beta chain. The antigen is not known. The sample holds other DNA sequences that translate to the same CDR3. The data derive from a study of cytomegalovirus exposure and HLA in healthy donors. The study, taken as a whole, reports: It was confirmed in vitro that a few of the CMV-associated chains were specific for CMV antigens.

Only in-frame clones appear in the TCRdb table, and some are missing; sequencing was by immunoSEQ multiplex PCR. This table has roughly 130,000 clones, approximately 90% appearing once. The V and J ends lost 3 bases and 0 bases respectively, with 8 bases between them. The CDR3 totals 13 residues. Germline loops: CDR1 SQVTM, CDR2 ANQGSEA. The material sequenced was PBMCs. The source of this sequence is a woman aged 25 to 39 in good health and CMV-seropositive. V gene TRBV29-1 combines with J gene TRBJ1-1; tentatively, D is TRBD1 (6 bases). CDR3 sequence reads: CSVDRGLNTEAFF. In nucleotides, the CDR3 is TGCAGCGTTGACAGGGGACTGAACACTGAAGCTTTCTTT.